This is a list of T cell receptor beta chains from one sample in a study of T cell changes during pregnancy in multiple sclerosis. Generated by immunoSEQ multiplex PCR, the TCRdb table keeps only in-frame clones and is missing some. The table lists approximately 30,000 clones, approximately 91% of them singletons. Sequences were derived from CD4+ T cells from peripheral blood mononuclear cells, sampled in the first trimester of pregnancy. These receptors were obtained from a female donor in good health, enrolled as a control in a pregnancy study. The CDR3 runs from the conserved cysteine through the conserved F or W. The order of the fields is D gene, V gene, clone size, J gene, CDR3 DNA, CDR3 protein. D genes are given only for firm matches. Where a row states a size, it is once, few, many or the class of an expanded clone; other rows omit it.

d_gene: .
v_gene: TRBV21-1
abundance: .
j_gene: TRBJ2-7
CDR3nt: TGTGCCAGCAGCAGTTACTACGAGCAGTACTTC
CDR3aa: CASSSYYEQYF

d_gene: .
v_gene: TRBV4-1
abundance: .
j_gene: TRBJ2-3
CDR3nt: TGCGCCAGCAGCCAAGATGGCTCAAATACGCAGTATTTT
CDR3aa: CASSQDGSNTQYF

d_gene: .
v_gene: TRBV6-4
abundance: once
j_gene: TRBJ2-3
CDR3nt: TGTGCCAGCAGCCCCCTCGGGAGCACAGATACGCAGTATTTT
CDR3aa: CASSPLGSTDTQYF

d_gene: .
v_gene: TRBV7-9
abundance: .
j_gene: TRBJ1-6
CDR3nt: TGTGCCAGCAGCAAAGAGGCGCAGAATTCACCCCTCCACTTT
CDR3aa: CASSKEAQNSPLHF

d_gene: .
v_gene: TRBV6-1
abundance: .
j_gene: TRBJ2-1
CDR3nt: TGTGCCAGCAGTGAACAACAGCCCAATGAGCAGTTCTTC
CDR3aa: CASSEQQPNEQFF

d_gene: TRBD1
v_gene: TRBV19
abundance: .
j_gene: TRBJ1-2
CDR3nt: TGTGCCAGTAGTTTTGGACAGGGCGCAACCTATGGCTACACCTTC
CDR3aa: CASSFGQGATYGYTF

d_gene: TRBD1
v_gene: TRBV7-9
abundance: .
j_gene: TRBJ2-1
CDR3nt: TGTGCCAGCCAAACCGGGACAGGGGGTGAGCAGTTCTTC
CDR3aa: CASQTGTGGEQFF

d_gene: .
v_gene: TRBV30
abundance: .
j_gene: TRBJ1-2
CDR3nt: TGTGCCTGGTCGCCCGGGAACTATGGCTACACCTTC
CDR3aa: CAWSPGNYGYTF

d_gene: .
v_gene: TRBV28
abundance: .
j_gene: TRBJ2-5
CDR3nt: TGTGCCAGCAGTCCGGGACACAAAGGGGAGACCCAGTACTTC
CDR3aa: CASSPGHKGETQYF

d_gene: TRBD1
v_gene: TRBV5-1
abundance: .
j_gene: TRBJ2-5
CDR3nt: TGCGCCAGCAGCTTGGGAGGCCAGGGGGCAGAGACCCAGTACTTC
CDR3aa: CASSLGGQGAETQYF

d_gene: .
v_gene: TRBV7-6
abundance: few
j_gene: TRBJ2-1
CDR3nt: TGTGCCAGCAGCTCTTATAGCGCGTACAATGAGCAGTTCTTC
CDR3aa: CASSSYSAYNEQFF

d_gene: .
v_gene: TRBV7-3
abundance: .
j_gene: TRBJ2-3
CDR3nt: TGTGCCAGCAGCCCCAGTCCGGGGGCAGATACGCAGTATTTT
CDR3aa: CASSPSPGADTQYF

d_gene: TRBD2
v_gene: TRBV6-5
abundance: .
j_gene: TRBJ2-5
CDR3nt: TGTGCCAGCAGGGAAGCGGGATTGAAGACCCAGTACTTC
CDR3aa: CASREAGLKTQYF

d_gene: TRBD2
v_gene: TRBV9
abundance: .
j_gene: TRBJ2-3
CDR3nt: TGTGCCAGCAGCCCCGGGGGAGGGTGGGATACGCAGTATTTT
CDR3aa: CASSPGGGWDTQYF

d_gene: TRBD2
v_gene: TRBV14
abundance: .
j_gene: TRBJ2-5
CDR3nt: TGTGCCAGCAGCCAAGGCGGGACTAGCGGGGGGTTGAAGACCCAGTACTTC
CDR3aa: CASSQGGTSGGLKTQYF

d_gene: TRBD1
v_gene: TRBV5-5
abundance: .
j_gene: TRBJ1-1
CDR3nt: TGTGCCAGCAGCCGGGACAGGACCCCTCTGAACACTGAAGCTTTCTTT
CDR3aa: CASSRDRTPLNTEAFF

d_gene: TRBD2
v_gene: TRBV7-9
abundance: .
j_gene: TRBJ2-5
CDR3nt: TGTGCCAGCAGCTTGACTAGCGGGGGCACCCAGTACTTC
CDR3aa: CASSLTSGGTQYF

d_gene: .
v_gene: TRBV10-3
abundance: .
j_gene: TRBJ2-7
CDR3nt: TGTGCCATCAGGGACGTTAAAACCGGGACTTTCGAGCAGTACTTC
CDR3aa: CAIRDVKTGTFEQYF

d_gene: TRBD2
v_gene: TRBV7-3
abundance: .
j_gene: TRBJ2-5
CDR3nt: TGTGCCAGCAGCTTATGGGGGGGGAGCGGGCAAGAGACCCAGTACTTC
CDR3aa: CASSLWGGSGQETQYF

d_gene: TRBD2
v_gene: TRBV28
abundance: .
j_gene: TRBJ2-1
CDR3nt: TGTGCCAGCACAATTACTAGCGGGAGGTGGAATGAGCAGTTCTTC
CDR3aa: CASTITSGRWNEQFF

d_gene: .
v_gene: TRBV11-2
abundance: once
j_gene: TRBJ1-4
CDR3nt: TGTGCCAGCAGCTTAGGGAGTGCTAATGAAAAACTGTTTTTT
CDR3aa: CASSLGSANEKLFF

d_gene: TRBD2
v_gene: TRBV9
abundance: .
j_gene: TRBJ2-3
CDR3nt: TGTGCCAGCAGCCCCGGGACTACTCCCACAGATACGCAGTATTTT
CDR3aa: CASSPGTTPTDTQYF

d_gene: .
v_gene: TRBV28
abundance: .
j_gene: TRBJ1-1
CDR3nt: TGTGCCAGCAGTTTGTGGGGGGGTGGGAACACTGAAGCTTTCTTT
CDR3aa: CASSLWGGGNTEAFF

d_gene: TRBD1
v_gene: TRBV7-9
abundance: .
j_gene: TRBJ1-1
CDR3nt: TGTGCCAGCAGTCACAGGGGGTCGGCCGACACTGAAGCTTTCTTT
CDR3aa: CASSHRGSADTEAFF

d_gene: TRBD1
v_gene: TRBV7-9
abundance: .
j_gene: TRBJ1-1
CDR3nt: TGTGCCAGCAGCTTTGAGGGGGCCAGGGGTTTGGCTTTCTTT
CDR3aa: CASSFEGARGLAFF

d_gene: TRBD2
v_gene: TRBV5-5
abundance: once
j_gene: TRBJ2-1
CDR3nt: TGTGCCAGCAGCTTGGATATAGCGGGCGGGAATGAGCAGTTCTTC
CDR3aa: CASSLDIAGGNEQFF

d_gene: .
v_gene: TRBV29-1
abundance: .
j_gene: TRBJ1-2
CDR3nt: TGCAGCGTTGACGCAGGGAACATCTATGGCTACACCTTC
CDR3aa: CSVDAGNIYGYTF

d_gene: .
v_gene: TRBV30
abundance: .
j_gene: TRBJ1-2
CDR3nt: TGTGCCTGGAGTAAAGGGGCTGGCTACACCTTC
CDR3aa: CAWSKGAGYTF

d_gene: TRBD1
v_gene: TRBV30
abundance: .
j_gene: TRBJ1-2
CDR3nt: TGTGCCTGGAGCGACGGACAGGGCTATGGCTACACCTTC
CDR3aa: CAWSDGQGYGYTF

d_gene: .
v_gene: TRBV11-2
abundance: .
j_gene: TRBJ2-7
CDR3nt: TGTGCCAGCAGCCCGCCAGCGACTTCGGTAGAGCAGTACTTC
CDR3aa: CASSPPATSVEQYF

d_gene: .
v_gene: TRBV19
abundance: .
j_gene: TRBJ2-7
CDR3nt: TGTGCCAGTACTTACGGACTGGATGGCTCCTACGAGCAGTACTTC
CDR3aa: CASTYGLDGSYEQYF